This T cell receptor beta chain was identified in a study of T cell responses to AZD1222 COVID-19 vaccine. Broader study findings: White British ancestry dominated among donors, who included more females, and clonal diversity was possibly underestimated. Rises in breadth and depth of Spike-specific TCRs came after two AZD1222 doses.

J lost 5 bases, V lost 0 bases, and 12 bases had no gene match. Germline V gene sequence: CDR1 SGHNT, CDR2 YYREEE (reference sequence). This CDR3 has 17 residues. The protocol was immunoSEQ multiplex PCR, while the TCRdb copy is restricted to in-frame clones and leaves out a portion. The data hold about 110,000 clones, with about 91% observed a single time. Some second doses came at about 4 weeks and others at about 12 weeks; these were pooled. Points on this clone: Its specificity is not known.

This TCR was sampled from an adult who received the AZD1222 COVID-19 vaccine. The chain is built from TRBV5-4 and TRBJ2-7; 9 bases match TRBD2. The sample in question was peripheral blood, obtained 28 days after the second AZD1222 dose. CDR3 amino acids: CASSLAGGGGAVNEQYF. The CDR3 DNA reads TGTGCCAGCAGCTTGGCCGGGGGCGGGGGGGCCGTGAACGAGCAGTACTTC.